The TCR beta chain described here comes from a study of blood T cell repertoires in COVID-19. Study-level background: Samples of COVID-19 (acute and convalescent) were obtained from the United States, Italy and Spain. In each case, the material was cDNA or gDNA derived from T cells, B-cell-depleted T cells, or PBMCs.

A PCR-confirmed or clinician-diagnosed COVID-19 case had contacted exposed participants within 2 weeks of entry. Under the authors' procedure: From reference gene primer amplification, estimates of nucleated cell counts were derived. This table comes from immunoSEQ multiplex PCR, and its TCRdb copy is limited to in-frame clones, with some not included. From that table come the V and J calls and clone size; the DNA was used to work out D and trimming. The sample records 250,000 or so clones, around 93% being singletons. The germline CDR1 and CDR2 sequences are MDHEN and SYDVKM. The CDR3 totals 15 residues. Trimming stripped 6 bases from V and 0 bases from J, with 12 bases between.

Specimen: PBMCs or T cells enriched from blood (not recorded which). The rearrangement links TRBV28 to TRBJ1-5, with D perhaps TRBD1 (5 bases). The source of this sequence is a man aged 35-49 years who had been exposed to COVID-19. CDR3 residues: CASRPTTDSNQPQHF. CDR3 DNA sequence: TGTGCCAGCAGACCGACGACAGATAGCAATCAGCCCCAGCATTTT. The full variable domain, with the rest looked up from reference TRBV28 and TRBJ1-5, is DVKVTQSSRYLVKRTGEKVFLECVQDMDHENMFWYRQDPGLGLRLIYFSYDVKMKEKGDIPEGYSVSREKKERFSLILESASTNQTSMYLCASRPTTDSNQPQHFGDGTRLSIL.